This T cell receptor (beta chain) was sequenced during a study of blood T cell repertoires in COVID-19. Study information: COVID-19 samples from acute and convalescent phases originated in the United States, Italy and Spain. T cells, B-cell-depleted T cells, or PBMCs supplied cDNA or gDNA.

In the original processing: Reference gene primers were amplified, and this amplification served to estimate nucleated cell counts. Profiled with immunoSEQ multiplex PCR; TCRdb holds only in-frame clones, not every one. The V and J calls and clone size were taken over from that table, and D and trimming were inferred from the DNA. Among fewer than 250,000 clones listed, roughly nine tenths were seen once. The CDR3 sequence is 15 residues long. CDR1 is KGHSH, CDR2 LQKENI, per germline. V shed 3 bases, J shed 2 bases, and the junction held 5 bases outside the gene matches. Sequenced input: peripheral blood. This sequence was found in a woman aged 70-85 years with acute or convalescent COVID-19. The chain carries TRBV18 and TRBJ2-3, with TRBD2 matching over 7 bases. The CDR3 here is CASSPQSGVTDTQYF. The CDR3 coding sequence is TGTGCCAGCTCACCTCAAAGCGGGGTCACAGATACGCAGTATTTT.